This is a list of T cell receptor beta chains from one sample in a study of cytomegalovirus exposure and HLA in healthy donors. Here immunoSEQ multiplex PCR was the method, and the copy in TCRdb shows in-frame clones only, minus some. The sample contains some 110,000 clones, around 85% of which appear only once. The sample consisted of PBMCs. These receptor sequences come from a man between 60 and 75 years old in good health and CMV-seronegative. Each CDR3 is given with its conserved first and last residue. The D gene is left open where the match is weak. The listing skips clone size in some rows; elsewhere it reads once, few, many or a size class.

>NA|TRBV7-9|NA|TRBJ1-2
CASSLGQNYTF
TGTGCCAGCAGCTTAGGGCAGAACTACACCTTC
>NA|TRBV19|NA|TRBJ1-5
CASQYSNQPQHF
TGTGCCAGTCAGTATAGCAATCAGCCCCAGCATTTT
>NA|TRBV27|NA|TRBJ1-2
CASSSRGGGSNYGYTF
TGTGCCAGCAGTTCTAGGGGGGGAGGTTCAAACTATGGCTACACCTTC
>NA|TRBV9|TRBD1|TRBJ1-1
CASSVEGNLQGGRAFF
TGTGCCAGCAGCGTAGAGGGGAATCTACAGGGGGGTCGAGCTTTCTTT
>NA|TRBV2|TRBD1|TRBJ1-5
CASSEVGGMDQPQHF
TGTGCCAGCAGTGAGGTAGGGGGCATGGATCAGCCCCAGCATTTT
>NA|TRBV6-5|TRBD2|TRBJ2-7
CASSYLSGGAYEQYF
TGTGCCAGCAGTTACCTTAGCGGGGGGGCCTACGAGCAGTACTTC
>NA|TRBV5-1|NA|TRBJ1-1
CASSLWGTPLNTEAFF
TGCGCCAGCAGCTTGTGGGGGACACCCCTGAACACTGAAGCTTTCTTT
>NA|TRBV6-5|TRBD1|TRBJ1-2
CASSYRDRGLGGYTF
TGTGCCAGCAGTTACCGGGACAGGGGGCTCGGTGGCTACACCTTC
>NA|TRBV27|NA|TRBJ1-2
CASRALGRVDYGYTF
TGTGCCAGCAGAGCACTGGGGAGGGTCGACTATGGCTACACCTTC
>NA|TRBV29-1|NA|TRBJ1-1
CSVDKGGDTEAFF
TGCAGCGTTGATAAGGGTGGGGACACTGAGGCTTTCTTT
>NA|TRBV28|NA|TRBJ1-6
CASNIIRGGTYNSPLHF
TGTGCCAGCAATATTATCAGGGGCGGCACCTATAATTCACCCCTCCACTTT
>NA|TRBV28|TRBD1|TRBJ1-2
CASSTGQGHYGYTF
TGTGCCAGCAGTACCGGACAGGGGCACTATGGCTACACCTTC
>NA|TRBV7-9|NA|TRBJ2-7
CASSSGTENEQYF
TGTGCCAGCAGCTCCGGGACTGAAAACGAGCAGTACTTC
>NA|TRBV11-2|NA|TRBJ2-1
CASSLLEYNEQFF
TGTGCCAGCAGCTTACTAGAATACAATGAGCAGTTCTTC
>few|TRBV4-1|TRBD1|TRBJ1-5
CASSPFGQGGGQPQHF
TGCGCCAGCAGCCCGTTCGGACAGGGGGGCGGACAGCCCCAGCATTTT
>NA|TRBV7-3|TRBD2|TRBJ2-3
CASSVSGGAPDTQYF
TGTGCCAGCAGCGTTAGCGGGGGGGCCCCGGATACGCAGTATTTT
>NA|TRBV12-5|NA|TRBJ2-1
CASGFINEQFF
TGTGCTAGTGGTTTTATAAATGAGCAGTTCTTC
>NA|TRBV19|TRBD2|TRBJ2-3
CASSRGLSTDTQYF
TGTGCCAGTTCGCGGGGACTAAGCACAGATACGCAGTATTTT
>NA|TRBV30|TRBD2|TRBJ2-1
CAWSPGGLYSYNEQFF
TGTGCCTGGAGTCCGGGGGGGCTTTACTCCTACAATGAGCAGTTCTTC
>NA|TRBV7-9|NA|TRBJ1-2
CASSLAKLNYGYTF
TGTGCCAGCAGCTTAGCGAAGCTTAACTATGGCTACACCTTC
>NA|TRBV29-1|TRBD1|TRBJ1-5
CSVDTGEGNQPQHF
TGCAGCGTTGACACAGGGGAAGGGAATCAGCCCCAGCATTTT
>NA|TRBV18|NA|TRBJ2-2
CASSPMRVGNTGELFF
TGTGCCAGCTCACCAATGAGGGTCGGAAACACCGGGGAGCTGTTTTTT